This TCR beta chain was profiled in a study of control samples from healthy donors and cancer patients. Data came from immunoSEQ multiplex PCR; TCRdb stores just in-frame clones and leaves some out. The sample records 130,000 to 150,000 clones, over 90% being singletons. Germline-derived CDR1 and CDR2 are SNHLY and FYNNEI. The CDR3 covers 15 residues. Trimming took 7 bases from V and 3 from J, leaving 17 bases between them. This TCR came from a man aged 55 to 70 with colorectal cancer. Material for sequencing was PBMCs. The chain links TRBV2 to TRBJ2-3; a weak D match, TRBD1 (6 bases). CDR3 protein: CASIATGQPTDTQYF. CDR3 DNA sequence: TGTGCCAGCATCGCGACAGGTCAACCTACAGATACGCAGTATTTT.